This TCR beta chain originates from a study of cytomegalovirus exposure and HLA in healthy donors. Study results and limitations: Cytomegalovirus association was assigned to about 180 TCR beta chains.

Turning to this clone: What it binds is unknown.

The study ran its PCR with 60 Vbeta and 13 Jbeta primers. Sequencing was performed with immunoSEQ multiplex PCR; in TCRdb, only in-frame clones are kept and a portion is missing. The sample has about 110,000 clones; the top ten hold approximately 3.7%. Sequenced: PBMCs. The sequence was obtained from a man aged 25-40 years in good health and CMV-seronegative.

The CDR3 protein is CASSPPGGQGLNTEAFF. The CDR3, as DNA: TGTGCCAGCAGCCCCCCCGGTGGACAGGGATTGAACACTGAAGCTTTCTTT. This chain joins TRBV4-2 and TRBJ1-1, with 8 bases fitting TRBD1. With V trimmed by 4 bases and J by 0 bases, 10 bases remained unmatched. The CDR3 sequence is 17 residues long. Germline CDR1 LGHNA, CDR2 YNFKEQ.